This T cell receptor (beta chain) comes out of a study of regulatory T cells in long-lasting Graves disease. Study observations and caveats: Persistent disease preferred TRBV28, TRBJ1-2 and TRBJ2-5.

The sample's time point: newly diagnosed GD, antithyroid drugs for less than 3 months. Researchers made the TCR library from RNA that was extracted from PBMCs. Looked up from germline, CDR1 is SGHAT and CDR2 is FQDESV (reference sequence). The CDR3 is 14 amino acids. Trimming cost V 5 bases and J 5 bases, with 12 bases left between them. CDR3 regions were amplified by Arm-PCR using iRepertoire HTBI primers to build TCR beta libraries. TCRdb re-called the multiplex PCR reads with MiXCR, one entry per CDR3 protein. Found here are approximately 400,000 distinct CDR3 sequences, 15% of them singletons; the top ten hold around 15%. This clonotype was recorded at least ten times. The antigen is unknown. The data were also submitted as part of a second study, on T cells in Graves' hyperthyroidism and ophthalmopathy. That publication notes: Diagnosis rested on symptoms, serum thyroxine and TRAb, thyroid ultrasound, and orbital computed tomography. HTBI primers drove first-round RT-PCR of the TCR CDR3.

The source material was peripheral blood mononuclear cells (PBMCs), sampled at new diagnosis, from a patient treated with antithyroid drugs. The TCR comes from a woman under 40 with Graves disease. This chain connects TRBV11-1 to TRBJ2-2; the D gene is possibly TRBD1 (5 bases). This chain's CDR3 is CASSPMTATGELFF. The DNA for the CDR3 is TGTGCCAGCAGCCCCATGACAGCAACCGGGGAGCTGTTTTTT.